Below are 17 T cell receptor beta chains sequenced from a single sample in a study of neurological immune-mediated disorders. TCRdb independently ran MiXCR on the 5' RACE reads; one entry per CDR3 protein. The data contain about 21,000 distinct CDR3 sequences, roughly 17% of them singletons. Material for sequencing was CD8+ T cells from blood. These TCRs come from a young woman with multiple sclerosis.

This clonotype occurred many times. This chain connects TRBV7-2 to TRBJ2-1; the D gene is possibly TRBD2 (5 bases). V lost 1 base to trimming and J lost 4 bases, with 5 bases between them. CDR1 is SGHTA and CDR2 is FQGNSA in the germline V gene. This CDR3 region has 13 residues. The CDR3 protein is CASSLGTYNEQFF. The CDR3, as DNA: TGTGCCAGCAGCTTAGGGACTTACAATGAGCAGTTCTTC.

This clonotype was seen only a few times. The chain has TRBV19 and TRBJ2-7; 7 nucleotides align to TRBD2. The germline gives CDR1 LNHDA, CDR2 SQIVND (reference sequence). This CDR3 comprises 13 residues. V lost 5 bases to trimming and J lost 2 bases; unmatched junction nucleotides: 3. The CDR3 loop is CASSPGTTYEQYF. The CDR3 coding sequence is TGTGCCAGTAGTCCCGGGACTACCTACGAGCAGTACTTC.

The sample holds many counts of this clonotype. The V and J genes are TRBV27 and TRBJ2-7; unclear D gene. V lost 6 bases and J 0 bases, leaving 9 bases between the germline ends. This CDR3 has 13 residues. Germline CDR1 reads MNHEY; CDR2 reads SMNVEV (reference sequence). The CDR3 DNA reads TGTGCCAGCAGGAAACAGAGCTCCTACGAGCAGTACGTC. This translates into CASRKQSSYEQYV.

This clonotype was detected many times. This chain connects TRBV27 to TRBJ1-1, with 10 bases identical to TRBD1. V was pared by 5 bases and J by 5 bases, with 8 bases of the junction left unmatched. This CDR3 is 15 amino acids long. CDR1 is MNHEY, CDR2 SMNVEV, per germline (reference sequence). CDR3 nucleotides: TGTGCCAGCAGTCCTAGACAGGGGGCGCGAACTGAAGCTTTCTTT. Amino acids: CASSPRQGARTEAFF.

This clonotype showed up just once. The rearrangement links TRBV20-1 to TRBJ2-5, with TRBD1 matching 7 bases. CDR1 DFQATT and CDR2 SNEGSKA come from the germline V gene (reference sequence). With 5 bases clipped from V and 4 bases from J, the junction kept 7 bases outside the gene matches. CDR3 size: 13 residues. The CDR3 sequence: CSALATGTETQYF. CDR3 nucleotides: TGCAGTGCTCTTGCGACAGGGACAGAGACCCAGTACTTC.

There are many counts of this clonotype. The V gene is TRBV13, the J gene TRBJ2-7; D is unclear. Deletions cut 6 bases from V and 3 bases from J, with 12 bases between. The CDR3 totals 13 residues. Germline CDR1 is PRHDT and CDR2 is FYEKMQ (reference sequence). This CDR3 reads CASRALGGYEQYF. CDR3 DNA: TGTGCCAGCAGGGCCCTAGGCGGCTACGAGCAGTACTTC.

In this sample, this clonotype turned up many times. J is TRBJ1-1 and V is TRBV28; D call uncertain. CDR3 length: 14 amino acids. CDR1 and CDR2 (germline): MDHEN, SYDVKM. Trimming removed 4 bases at V and 3 bases at J, with 12 bases between. CDR3 in DNA: TGTGCCAGCAGTTCTAGATGGGAGGACACTGAAGCTTTCTTT. Its protein is CASSSRWEDTEAFF.

By sample share, this clonotype is medium-sized. V usage is TRBV28 and J usage is TRBJ1-5; D gene ambiguous. This CDR3 has 13 amino acids. The germline V gene encodes CDR1 MDHEN and CDR2 SYDVKM. V dropped 2 bases and J dropped 7 bases, with 9 bases sitting between them. The CDR3 nucleotides are TGTGCCAGCAGTTTAGGGGTTAGGCAGCCCCAGCATTTT. This sequence encodes CASSLGVRQPQHF. The whole variable domain, filled in from reference TRBV28 and TRBJ1-5, reads DVKVTQSSRYLVKRTGEKVFLECVQDMDHENMFWYRQDPGLGLRLIYFSYDVKMKEKGDIPEGYSVSREKKERFSLILESASTNQTSMYLCASSLGVRQPQHFGDGTRLSIL.

This clonotype came up a few times. V usage is TRBV29-1 and J usage is TRBJ2-1, with D maybe TRBD2 (5 bases). The germline V gene has CDR1 SQVTM and CDR2 ANQGSEA. The CDR3 runs to 14 residues. The V and J ends lost 3 bases and 4 bases respectively, with 13 bases between them. In DNA, the CDR3 is TGCAGCGTTGATGAAGCGAGCGGTTACAATGAGCAGTTCTTC. It translates to CSVDEASGYNEQFF.

This clonotype came up many times. The chain links TRBV2 to TRBJ2-3; perhaps TRBD2 as D (6 bases). Germline CDR1 and CDR2: SNHLY and FYNNEI. The CDR3 consists of 14 residues. Trimming took 7 bases from V and 2 from J, leaving 13 bases between them. The CDR3 loop is CASTPGLDTDTQYF. CDR3 DNA sequence: TGTGCCAGCACCCCGGGACTGGACACAGATACGCAGTATTTT.

In its sample, this clonotype is medium-sized. The chain links TRBV6-5 to TRBJ2-2; D is possibly TRBD1 or TRBD2 (5 bases each). V lost 5 bases to trimming and J lost 2 bases, with 12 bases between them. CDR1 MNHEY and CDR2 SVGAGI come from the germline V gene. The CDR3 is 15 amino acids. The CDR3 reads CASSGGSLNTGELFF. CDR3 bases: TGTGCCAGCAGTGGGGGTAGCCTAAACACCGGGGAGCTGTTTTTT.

This clonotype was recorded at least ten times. The chain employs TRBV13 and TRBJ2-1; 7 bases line up with TRBD1. The CDR3 is 15 residues long. Germline CDR1 PRHDT, CDR2 FYEKMQ (reference sequence). V shed 5 bases and J 0 bases; nucleotides not matched to a gene: 4. The CDR3: CASSETGFSYNEQFF. In DNA form, the CDR3 reads TGTGCCAGCAGCGAGACAGGGTTCTCCTACAATGAGCAGTTCTTC.

The chain has TRBV27 and TRBJ2-2; D may be TRBD2 (5 bases). CDR1 MNHEY and CDR2 SMNVEV come from the germline V gene (reference sequence). This CDR3 comprises 14 residues. The V gene lost 0 bases and the J gene lost 7 bases, with 9 bases spanning the gap. The CDR3 here is CASSLSLAGGELFF. Written as DNA, the CDR3 is TGTGCCAGCAGTTTATCTCTGGCGGGCGGGGAGCTGTTTTTT.

V and J are TRBV12-3 or TRBV12-4 and TRBJ2-7, with D perhaps TRBD1 (6 bases). V was pared by 8 bases and J by 5 bases, with 13 bases between. The CDR3 sequence is 12 residues long. The CDR3 region has the DNA TGTGCCAGCTCGGGACACCATCACGAGCAGTACTTC. This translates into CASSGHHHEQYF.

Only one count was recorded for this clonotype. This chain uses TRBV7-8 with TRBJ1-1; perhaps TRBD1 as D (6 bases). Germline CDR1 SGHVS, CDR2 FQNEAQ. CDR3 length: 14 residues. The germline V and J ends were trimmed by 6 bases and 0 bases, with 11 bases remaining between them. DNA of the CDR3: TGTGCCAGCAGGTTACAGGGAATGAACACTGAAGCTTTCTTT. It is translated as CASRLQGMNTEAFF.

There are many counts of this clonotype. The CDR3 DNA sequence: TGTGCCAGCAGTTCGGGGTTATACAATGAGCAGTTCTTC. Translating gives CASSSGLYNEQFF. The rearrangement uses TRBV12-3 or TRBV12-4 and TRBJ2-1; possibly TRBD2 for D (5 bases). This CDR3 is built from 13 residues. The germline V and J ends were trimmed by 4 bases and 4 bases, with 8 bases remaining between them.

This clonotype was detected ten times or more. This chain connects TRBV6-2 or TRBV6-3 to TRBJ2-7; perhaps TRBD1 as D (6 bases). The V and J ends lost 6 bases and 4 bases respectively, with 16 bases between them. Germline-derived CDR1 and CDR2 are MNHEY and SVGEGT. This CDR3 has 14 amino acids. DNA of the CDR3: TGTGCCAGCAGCAGCCAGGACAGAACTTACGAGCAGTACGTC. Translation gives CASSSQDRTYEQYV.